This T cell receptor (beta chain) was observed in a study of blood T cell repertoires in COVID-19. At the level of the study: Spain, Italy and the United States supplied samples that represented acute and convalescent COVID-19. The cDNA or gDNA used as material had been derived from T cells, B-cell-depleted T cells, or PBMCs.

The junction had 10 bases not matched to a gene; V was cut back by 4 bases and J by 4 bases. The CDR3 has 15 amino acids. Germline-derived CDR1 and CDR2 are SGHKS and YYEKEE (reference sequence). In the authors' methods: Amplification with reference gene primers provided the estimates of nucleated cell counts. Sequencing was performed with immunoSEQ multiplex PCR; in TCRdb, only in-frame clones are kept and a portion is missing. Clone size and V and J calls were adopted from that table, with D and trimming inferred from the DNA. The sample holds more than 30,000 clones; around 95% are singletons and the top ten take under 5%.

This TCR was sampled from a human donor with active COVID-19. The donor label of this sample is uncertain. Sequenced: peripheral blood. This chain links TRBV5-5 with TRBJ2-7; 8 nucleotides align to TRBD2. The CDR3, as DNA: TGTGCCAGCAGCCCCCTCAGCGGGAGCTCTTACGAGCAGTACTTC. Its translation is CASSPLSGSSYEQYF.